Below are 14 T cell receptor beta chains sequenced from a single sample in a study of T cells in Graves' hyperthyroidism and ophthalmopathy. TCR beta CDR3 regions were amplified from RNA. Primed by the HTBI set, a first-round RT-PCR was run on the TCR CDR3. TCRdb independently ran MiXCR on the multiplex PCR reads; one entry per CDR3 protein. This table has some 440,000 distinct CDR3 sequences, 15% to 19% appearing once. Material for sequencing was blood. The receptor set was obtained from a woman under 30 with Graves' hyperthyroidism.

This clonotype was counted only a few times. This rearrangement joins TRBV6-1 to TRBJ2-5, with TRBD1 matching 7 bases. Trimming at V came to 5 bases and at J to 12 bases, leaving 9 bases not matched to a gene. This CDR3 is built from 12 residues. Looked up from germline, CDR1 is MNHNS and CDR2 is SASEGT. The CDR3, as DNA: TGTGCCAGCAGTTCCGTGACAGGGCGGGAGTACTTC. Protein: CASSSVTGREYF.

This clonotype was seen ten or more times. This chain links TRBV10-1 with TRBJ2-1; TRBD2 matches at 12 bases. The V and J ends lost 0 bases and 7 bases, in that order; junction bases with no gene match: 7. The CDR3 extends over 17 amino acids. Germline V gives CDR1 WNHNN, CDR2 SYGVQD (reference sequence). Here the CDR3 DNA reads TGCGCCAGCAGTGAGTCCTTTGGACTAGCGGGAAGGAATGAGCAGTTCTTC. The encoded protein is CASSESFGLAGRNEQFF.

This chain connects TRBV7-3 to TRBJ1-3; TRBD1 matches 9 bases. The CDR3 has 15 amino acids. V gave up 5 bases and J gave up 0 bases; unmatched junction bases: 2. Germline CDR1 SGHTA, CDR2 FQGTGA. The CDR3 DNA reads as TGTGCCAGCAGCATGGGACAGGGCTCTGGAAACACCATATATTTT. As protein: CASSMGQGSGNTIYF.

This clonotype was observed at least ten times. DNA of the CDR3: TGTGCCATTTCACACGGGTGGGGATACGAGCAGTACTTC. As protein: CAISHGWGYEQYF. This chain joins TRBV7-8 and TRBJ2-7, with D unclear. With 10 bases removed from V and 4 bases from J, the gap between germline ends came to 17 bases. From germline, CDR1 is SGHVS and CDR2 FQNEAQ. The CDR3 contains 13 residues. The variable domain in full, completed from reference TRBV7-8 and TRBJ2-7, reads GAGVSQSPRYKVAKRGQDVALRCDPISGHVSLFWYQQALGQGPEFLTYFQNEAQLDKSGLPSDRFFAERPEGSVSTLKIQRTQQEDSAVYLCAISHGWGYEQYFGPGTRLTVT.

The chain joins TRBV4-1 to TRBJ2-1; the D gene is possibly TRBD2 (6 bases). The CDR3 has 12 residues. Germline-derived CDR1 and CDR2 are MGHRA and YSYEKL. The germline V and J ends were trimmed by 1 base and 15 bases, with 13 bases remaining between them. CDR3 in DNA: TGCGCCAGCAGCCAAGTCGCGGGATTCCGGTTCTTC. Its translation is CASSQVAGFRFF.

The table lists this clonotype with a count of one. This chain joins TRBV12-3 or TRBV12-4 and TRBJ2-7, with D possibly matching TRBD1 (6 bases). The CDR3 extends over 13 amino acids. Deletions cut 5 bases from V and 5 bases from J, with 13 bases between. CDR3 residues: CASSTLQGHEQYF. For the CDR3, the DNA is TGTGCCAGCAGTACTCTACAGGGTCACGAGCAGTACTTC.

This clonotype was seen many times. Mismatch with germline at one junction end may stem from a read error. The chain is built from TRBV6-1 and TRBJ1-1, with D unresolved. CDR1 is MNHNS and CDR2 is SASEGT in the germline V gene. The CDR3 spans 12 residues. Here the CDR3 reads CASSEGLREAFF. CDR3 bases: TGTGCCAGCAGCGAAGGCCTTCGGGAAGCTTTCTTT.

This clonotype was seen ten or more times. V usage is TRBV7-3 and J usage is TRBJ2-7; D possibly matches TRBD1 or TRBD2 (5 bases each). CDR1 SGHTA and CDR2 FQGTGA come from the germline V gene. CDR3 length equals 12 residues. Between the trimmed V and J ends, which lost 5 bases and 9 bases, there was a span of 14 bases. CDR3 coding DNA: TGTGCCAGCAGCCCCGAGGGCCAGGGGCAGTACTTC. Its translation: CASSPEGQGQYF.

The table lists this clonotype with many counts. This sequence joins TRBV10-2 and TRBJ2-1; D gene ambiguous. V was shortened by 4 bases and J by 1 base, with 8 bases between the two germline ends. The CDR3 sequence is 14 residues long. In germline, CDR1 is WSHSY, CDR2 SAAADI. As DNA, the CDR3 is TGCGCCAGCAGTGTGGACGGGTCCTACAATGAGCAGTTCTTC. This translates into CASSVDGSYNEQFF.

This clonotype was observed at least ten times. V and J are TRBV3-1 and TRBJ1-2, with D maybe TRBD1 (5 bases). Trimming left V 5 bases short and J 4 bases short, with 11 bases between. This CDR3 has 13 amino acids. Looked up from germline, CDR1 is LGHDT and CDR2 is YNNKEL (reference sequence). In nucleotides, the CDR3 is TGTGCCAGCAGCGGTAGACAGAGCTATGGCTACACCTTC. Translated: CASSGRQSYGYTF.

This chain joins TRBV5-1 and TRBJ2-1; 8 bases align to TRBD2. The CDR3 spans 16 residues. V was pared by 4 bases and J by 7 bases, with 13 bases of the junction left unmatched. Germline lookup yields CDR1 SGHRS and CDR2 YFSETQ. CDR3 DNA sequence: TGCGCCAGCAGCGGTACGGGAGCGGGAGCTCAAAATGAGCAGTTCTTC. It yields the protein CASSGTGAGAQNEQFF.

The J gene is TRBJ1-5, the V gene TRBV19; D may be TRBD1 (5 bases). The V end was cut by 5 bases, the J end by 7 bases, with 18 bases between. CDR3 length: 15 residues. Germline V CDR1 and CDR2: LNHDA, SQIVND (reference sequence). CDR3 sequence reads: CASSWGSWGWQPQHF. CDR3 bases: TGTGCCAGTAGTTGGGGCAGTTGGGGTTGGCAGCCCCAGCATTTT.

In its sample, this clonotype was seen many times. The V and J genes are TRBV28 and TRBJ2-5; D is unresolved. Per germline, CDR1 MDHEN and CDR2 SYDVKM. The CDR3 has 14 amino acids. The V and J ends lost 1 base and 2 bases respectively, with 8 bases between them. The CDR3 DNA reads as TGTGCCAGCAGTTTATCGGAAGGGCAAGAGACCCAGTACTTC. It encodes CASSLSEGQETQYF.

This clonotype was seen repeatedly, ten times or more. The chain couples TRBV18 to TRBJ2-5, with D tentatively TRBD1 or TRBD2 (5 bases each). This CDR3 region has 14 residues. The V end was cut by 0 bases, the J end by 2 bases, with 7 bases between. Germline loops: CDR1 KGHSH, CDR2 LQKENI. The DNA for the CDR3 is TGTGCCAGCTCACCACCGGGGGTGCAAGAGACCCAGTACTTC. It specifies CASSPPGVQETQYF.